These 9 T cell receptor beta chains originate from one sample sequenced in a study of blood T cells in healthy people across ages. Primed by a sample-barcoded 5' primer and a J-beta primer mix, a second PCR proceeded for 7 to 11 cycles. TCRdb independently ran MiXCR on the 5' RACE reads; one entry per CDR3 protein. The sample has about 830,000 distinct CDR3 sequences, over 45% seen once. The sample taken for sequencing was blood. These receptors all come from a man under 40 in good health.

This clonotype was observed a few times. The genes are TRBV20-1 and TRBJ2-1; the D is unclear. In germline, CDR1 is DFQATT, CDR2 SNEGSKA (reference sequence). This CDR3 has 12 amino acids. Trimming pared 6 bases from V and 9 bases from J, leaving 15 bases between. The CDR3 coding sequence is TGCAGTGCGCGCCCCGATCGGAGTGAGCAGTTCTTC. This codes for CSARPDRSEQFF.

The chain combines TRBV20-1 with TRBJ2-1, with 11 bases that match TRBD2. Losses at the gene ends were 6 bases for V and 8 bases for J; bases not matched to a gene: 6. This CDR3 has 13 residues. Germline V lookup: CDR1 DFQATT, CDR2 SNEGSKA (reference sequence). The chain's CDR3 is CSASSGGSYEQFF. The CDR3 DNA is TGCAGTGCATCTAGCGGGGGGTCCTATGAGCAGTTCTTC.

This clonotype was found a few times. The rearrangement uses TRBV5-1 and TRBJ2-7; D gene unclear. Germline loops: CDR1 SGHRS, CDR2 YFSETQ. The CDR3 covers 14 residues. Trimming removed 4 bases at V and 7 bases at J, with 18 bases between. The CDR3 sequence: CASSAKGDIYEQYF. The CDR3 nucleotides read TGCGCCAGCAGCGCAAAAGGAGATATATATGAGCAGTACTTC.

About this clonotype: At one end the junction does not follow the germline gene, possibly because of a read error. V usage is TRBV25-1 and J usage is TRBJ2-7, with D possibly being TRBD2 (7 bases). CDR3 size: 14 residues. Germline CDR1 MGHDK, CDR2 SYGVNS. CDR3 coding DNA: TGCGCCAGCGAAAATAGGGGGGGCTCCAACGAGCAGTACTTC. Protein: CASENRGGSNEQYF.

The chain uses TRBV20-1 and TRBJ2-2; D ambiguous. The V gene lost 0 bases and the J gene lost 0 bases, with 11 bases spanning the gap. This CDR3 region has 16 residues. In germline, CDR1 is DFQATT, CDR2 SNEGSKA (reference sequence). Here the CDR3 reads CSARDDFGTNTGELFF. CDR3 DNA: TGCAGTGCTAGAGATGACTTTGGGACGAACACCGGGGAGCTGTTTTTT.

V gene TRBV7-2 combines with J gene TRBJ1-1, with D perhaps TRBD1 (5 bases). The germline V and J ends were trimmed by 3 bases and 8 bases, with 13 bases remaining between them. Germline V gene data show CDR1 as SGHTA and CDR2 as FQGNSA. The CDR3 runs to 13 residues. The CDR3 nucleotides are TGTGCCAGCAGCTTCACCACGGGGACGGAAGCTTTCTTT. Translated, it gives CASSFTTGTEAFF.

The chain links TRBV13 to TRBJ2-1; no definite D call. The CDR3 totals 16 residues. Trimming removed 5 bases from V and 1 base from J, with 15 bases in between. Germline CDR1 PRHDT, CDR2 FYEKMQ (reference sequence). For the CDR3, the DNA is TGTGCCAGCAGCCGGTCGGAAGGGTGGTCCTACAATGAGCAGTTCTTC. Translating it yields CASSRSEGWSYNEQFF.

Worth noting for this clonotype: A much larger clone differs from this one at a single base, so this may be a read error. The gene calls are TRBV6-2 or TRBV6-3 and TRBJ1-1; TRBD1 aligns across 8 bases. The CDR3 loop spans 16 amino acids. Germline-derived CDR1 and CDR2 are MNHEY and SVGEGT. CDR3 region: CAGRLLGQATNTEAFF. The CDR3 DNA follows: TGTGCCGGCAGGCTTCTGGGACAGGCAACAAACACTGAAGCTTTCTTT.

V usage is TRBV12-3 or TRBV12-4 and J usage is TRBJ2-3; TRBD2 agrees at 9 bases. V was clipped by 3 bases and J by 2 bases; unmatched bases: 3. This CDR3 has 15 amino acids. CDR3 protein: CASSFGGGDTDTQYF. The CDR3 DNA is TGTGCCAGCAGTTTCGGCGGGGGGGACACAGATACGCAGTATTTT.